This T cell receptor beta chain was retrieved from a study of T-cell memory formation after mild COVID-19. Overall study results and limits: Clones which contracted sat mainly in CM and EM if CD4+, and in EMRA if CD8+.

TCRdb analysed the 5' RACE reads with MiXCR anew, one entry per CDR3 protein. This table has hundreds of thousands of distinct CDR3 sequences, 18% appearing once. This clonotype came up many times. Its antigen is unknown. The CDR3 spans 17 residues. V trimming: 4 bases; J trimming: 0 bases; junction bases outside the gene matches: 12. Germline CDR1 reads SGHVS; CDR2 reads FQNEAQ. The receptor was isolated from an adult woman who had mild COVID-19 (a few samples of this study predate the infection). Cell type and time point are not known. Sequences were obtained from PBMCs or a T cell subset sorted from them (not recorded which). The chain uses TRBV7-8 and TRBJ2-7, with 7 bases identical to TRBD1. This chain's CDR3 is CASSSTVDGTVSYEQYF. The CDR3 nucleotides are TGTGCCAGCAGCTCGACTGTCGACGGGACAGTCTCCTACGAGCAGTACTTC.